This TCR beta chain appears in the sequencing data of a study of blood T cell repertoires in COVID-19. As handled by the study authors: How many nucleated cells were present was estimated from reference gene primer amplification. Profiling relied on immunoSEQ multiplex PCR, and the TCRdb table lists in-frame clones only, not all of them. That table supplies the V and J calls and clone size; D and trimming were determined from the DNA. This sample has around 220,000 clones; approximately 90% occur once, and the top ten carry more than 8.5%. The V gene lost 8 bases and the J gene lost 4 bases, with 12 bases spanning the gap. The CDR3 extends over 13 amino acids.

Sequencing input: peripheral blood. The clonotype was recovered from a woman aged 50 to 65 with COVID-19, enrolled during active disease. The J gene is TRBJ1-3, the V gene TRBV12-3 or TRBV12-4; D gene ambiguous. The CDR3 nucleotides are TGTGCCAGCGGGTCAGGATGGGGAAACACCATATATTTT. It codes for CASGSGWGNTIYF.